This paragraph covers one TCR beta chain sequence. Its antigen target is currently unknown. Base-call qualities are not available, and no considerably larger clone is one nucleotide away. Sequencing was carried out with an Illumina HiSeq 1500. TCRdb trimmed public reads at Q25 via fastp, called clones via MiXCR and kept in-frame beta chains. Each CDR3 protein appears once, grouped with its most common genes and DNA. This sample gives about 340,000 distinct CDR3 sequences in total; under 35% of them show up just once. The leading ten clones occupy about 20% of the sample. This entry comes from a study of T cell repertoires in cytomegalovirus infection (dated by TCRdb to 2018 to 2020). Background on the whole study: Alongside well-studied HLA-B-restricted epitopes, the peptide stimulations were aimed at recently identified HLA-C-restricted CMV epitopes, whose presentation resists viral immunomodulation. Because public TCR beta signatures pointed to carriage of CMV infection together with the matching HLA type, the HLA type of each donor mattered for the analysis. General study outcomes and caveats: In both this cohort and an independent cohort of under 450 donors, the cumulative frequency of public TCR beta family members distinguished carriers of CMV infection plus the relevant HLA type. The ex vivo response was dominated by HLA-C-restricted CMV-specific TCR beta clonotypes, which also provided the single most frequent clonotype in two of eight donors.

V is cut back by 4 bases and J by 0 bases, with 0 bases in the junction unmatched. CDR1 SQVTM and CDR2 ANQGSEA were looked up in the germline V gene. The CDR3 numbers 14 residues from cysteine through phenylalanine. CDR3 DNA only is kept here, 42 bases in frame from base 1. This specimen's treatment or condition label, interpreted: in vitro stimulation with specific CMV peptide epitopes to enrich CMV-specific T cells. The clonotype was recovered from a human donor in good health (CMV status not recorded). Some clones in this sample may be carry-over from other donors' samples. The sample here was cultured PBMCs, taken from culture after CMV antigen stimulation. The rearrangement joined TRBV29-1 to TRBJ2-2, with 9 bases aligning to TRBD1. Here is the DNA: TGCAGCGTTGGGACAGGGGCGAACACCGGGGAGCTGTTTTTT. It is translated as CSVGTGANTGELFF.